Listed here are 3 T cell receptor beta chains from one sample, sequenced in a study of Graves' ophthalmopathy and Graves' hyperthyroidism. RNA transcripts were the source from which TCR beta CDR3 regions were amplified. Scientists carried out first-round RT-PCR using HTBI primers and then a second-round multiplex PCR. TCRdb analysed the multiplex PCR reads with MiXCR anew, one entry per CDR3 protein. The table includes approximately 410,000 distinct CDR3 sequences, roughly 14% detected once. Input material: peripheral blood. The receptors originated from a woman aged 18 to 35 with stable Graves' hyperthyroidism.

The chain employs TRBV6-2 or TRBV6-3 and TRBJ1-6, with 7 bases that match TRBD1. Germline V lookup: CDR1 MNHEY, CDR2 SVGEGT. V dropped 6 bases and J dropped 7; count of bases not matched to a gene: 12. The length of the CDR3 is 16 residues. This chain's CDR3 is CASSLTEGARNSPLHF. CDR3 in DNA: TGTGCCAGCAGCCTAACCGAGGGGGCGCGCAATTCACCCCTCCACTTT.

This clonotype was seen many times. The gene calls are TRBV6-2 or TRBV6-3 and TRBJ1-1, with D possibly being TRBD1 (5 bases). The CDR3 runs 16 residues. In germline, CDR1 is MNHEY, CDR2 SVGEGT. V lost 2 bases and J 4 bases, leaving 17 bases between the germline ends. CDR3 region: CASSYPALRETTEAFF. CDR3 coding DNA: TGTGCCAGCAGTTACCCGGCTCTCAGGGAAACCACTGAAGCTTTCTTT.

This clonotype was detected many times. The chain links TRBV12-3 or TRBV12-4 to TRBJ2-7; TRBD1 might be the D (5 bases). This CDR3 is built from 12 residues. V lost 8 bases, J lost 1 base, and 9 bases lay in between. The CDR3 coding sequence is TGTGCCAGCGGGGCCCCTTCCTACGAGCAGTACTTC. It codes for CASGAPSYEQYF.